These T cell receptor beta chains were read from a single sample in a study of memory CD4+ T cells and cytomegalovirus serostatus. The protocol was immunoSEQ multiplex PCR, while the TCRdb copy is restricted to in-frame clones and leaves out a portion. Found here are tens of thousands of clones, roughly 80% of them singletons; the top ten hold more than 0.5%. Sequencing was carried out using memory CD4+ T cells from blood. All receptors derive from an adult in good health and CMV-seronegative. Some clones in this sample may be carry-over from other donors' samples. Each CDR3 is given with its conserved first and last residue.

V,J,CDR3
TRBV30,TRBJ1-2,CAWTQVQGKSF
TRBV9,TRBJ2-7,CASSALALGNEQYF
TRBV7-2,TRBJ1-6,CASSFMGSYNSPLHF
TRBV20-1,TRBJ1-4,CSARAVEKLFF
TRBV11-2,TRBJ2-7,CASSLTAGSSSSYEQYF
TRBV6-1,TRBJ1-1,CASRRQVNTEAFF
TRBV25-1,TRBJ1-2,CASSEYRSGYTF
TRBV15,TRBJ1-5,CATSRDNDQPQHF
TRBV2,TRBJ1-1,CASSVTGMNTEAFF
TRBV19,TRBJ1-1,CASSMDLTRGGMNTEAFF
TRBV4-2,TRBJ2-7,CASSQEPYGYEQYF
TRBV7-6,TRBJ2-6,CASSLAWRDSGANVLTF
TRBV7-2,TRBJ2-2,CASSLVEGDTGELFF
TRBV7-9,TRBJ1-3,CASSLTGDFSGGTIYF
TRBV28,TRBJ1-4,CASSFAPSHEKLFF
TRBV4-2,TRBJ1-4,CASSQDPSGGEKLFF
TRBV29-1,TRBJ1-4,CSVGGGRGEKLFF
TRBV7-9,TRBJ1-2,CASSLGYRGYTF
TRBV19,TRBJ2-5,CASSKGLAGGRDRETQYF
TRBV9,TRBJ1-5,CASSVGAGTNQPQHF
TRBV2,TRBJ1-1,CASTRQGGDTEAFF
TRBV30,TRBJ1-6,CAWSVGWTGENSPLHF
TRBV19,TRBJ1-5,CASRWENQPQHF
TRBV2,TRBJ1-5,CASSEPAADRIRNQPQHF
TRBV2,TRBJ2-1,CASSEAGLSRNEQFF
TRBV9,TRBJ2-5,CASSLGTTQETQYF
TRBV7-8,TRBJ2-2,CASSWGRRASGTNTGELFF
TRBV11-2,TRBJ1-1,CASSPNRVLGTEAFF
TRBV5-1,TRBJ1-4,CASSSGQPDEKLFF
TRBV19,TRBJ1-2,CASSTWVGDGYTF
TRBV27,TRBJ2-6,CASTLQGSHSGANVLTF
TRBV7-9,TRBJ2-1,CASSLIRLAGAEQFF
TRBV6-6,TRBJ2-7,CASRSGQPRPYEQYF
TRBV14,TRBJ1-6,CASSQEKGFSNSPLHF
TRBV6-5,TRBJ1-6,CASSRQNNSPLHF
TRBV7-2,TRBJ1-2,CASSLQGQAYGYTF
TRBV18,TRBJ1-5,CASSPQGYSNQPQHF
TRBV5-1,TRBJ1-6,CASSDKSTGTNSPLHF
TRBV5-1,TRBJ2-7,CASSLLDPSYEQYF
TRBV21-1,TRBJ1-1,CASSKVNGVLKVGPEAFF
TRBV7-8,TRBJ2-3,CASSFGNRQYF
TRBV4-2,TRBJ1-1,CASSYNYDRTSEAFF